The next 26 T cell receptor beta chains were all read from a single sample in a study of CD8 T cells in Susac syndrome. Reverse transcription of roughly 0.5 to 1 ug RNA used random hexamers. MiXCR, run by TCRdb on the immunoSEQ multiplex PCR reads, gives a single entry per CDR3 protein. The data contain 100,000 to 150,000 distinct CDR3 sequences, 85% to 95% of them singletons. The sample comprised CD4+ T cells from PBMCs. The source of these receptors is a human donor in good health.

The chain couples TRBV10-3 to TRBJ2-7; D unresolved. CDR1 is ENHRY, CDR2 SYGVKD, per germline. This CDR3 comprises 12 residues. The V end was cut by 8 bases, the J end by 0 bases, with 8 bases between. As DNA, the CDR3 is TGTGCCATCGGAAGCGACTCCTACGAGCAGTACTTC. Residues: CAIGSDSYEQYF.

V usage is TRBV28 and J usage is TRBJ2-2; D is possibly TRBD1 (6 bases). This CDR3 spans 15 amino acids. The V end was cut by 3 bases, the J end by 4 bases, with 12 bases between. CDR1 MDHEN and CDR2 SYDVKM come from the germline V gene. The CDR3 DNA follows: TGTGCCAGCAGTTTTGGGACACTGTTCACCGGGGAGCTGTTTTTT. It codes for CASSFGTLFTGELFF.

The rearrangement joins TRBV9 to TRBJ1-6; no definite D call. This CDR3 spans 15 amino acids. Trimming stripped 0 bases from V and 7 bases from J, with 11 bases between. In germline, CDR1 is SGDLS, CDR2 YYNGEE. The chain's CDR3 is CASSVEGTFNSPLHF. CDR3 nucleotides: TGTGCCAGCAGCGTAGAAGGCACTTTCAATTCACCCCTCCACTTT. Drawing the rest from reference TRBV9 and TRBJ1-6, the complete variable domain is DSGVTQTPKHLITATGQRVTLRCSPRSGDLSVYWYQQSLDQGLQFLIQYYNGEERAKGNILERFSAQQFPDLHSELNLSSLELGDSALYFCASSVEGTFNSPLHFGNGTRLTVT.

The DNA of the CDR3 is TGTGCCTGGAGTGTACTGGCCAGCAATCAGCCCCAGCATTTT. It codes for CAWSVLASNQPQHF. V and J are TRBV30 and TRBJ1-5; D is ambiguous. The CDR3 covers 14 residues. CDR1 GTSNPN and CDR2 SVGIG come from the germline V gene (reference sequence). Trimming left V 0 bases short and J 1 base short, with 7 bases between.

V gene TRBV30 combines with J gene TRBJ2-1; D possibly corresponds to TRBD2 (6 bases). Trimming stripped 0 bases from V and 5 bases from J, with 11 bases between. Germline V gene lookup returns CDR1 GTSNPN and CDR2 SVGIG (reference sequence). The CDR3 has 14 amino acids. CDR3 region: CAWSVGTLNNEQFF. CDR3 nucleotides: TGTGCCTGGAGTGTAGGGACTCTCAACAATGAGCAGTTCTTC.

The V call is TRBV30, the J call TRBJ1-3; D gene unclear. From germline, CDR1 is GTSNPN and CDR2 SVGIG (reference sequence). Trimming left V 1 base short and J 2 bases short, with 15 bases between. The CDR3 loop spans 16 amino acids. The CDR3 DNA sequence: TGTGCCTGGAGTGCATTAGGAGGAGGGCCTGGAAACACCATATATTTT. Translating gives CAWSALGGGPGNTIYF.

CDR3 protein: CASSRPVGGYTF. Written as DNA, the CDR3 is TGTGCCAGCTCACGACCAGTCGGTGGCTACACCTTC. The chain has TRBV18 and TRBJ1-2, with D uncertain. This CDR3 contains 12 residues. In germline, CDR1 is KGHSH, CDR2 LQKENI. V was clipped by 4 bases and J by 7 bases, with 10 bases between them.

The chain combines TRBV5-1 with TRBJ2-7, with 8 bases identical to TRBD2. The CDR3 is 14 amino acids. With 3 bases clipped from V and 0 bases from J, the junction kept 2 bases outside the gene matches. Germline values: CDR1 SGHRS, CDR2 YFSETQ. The CDR3 nucleotides read TGCGCCAGCAGCTCGACTAGCGACTCCTACGAGCAGTACTTC. Translation gives CASSSTSDSYEQYF. The variable domain in full, completed from reference TRBV5-1 and TRBJ2-7, reads KAGVTQTPRYLIKTRGQQVTLSCSPISGHRSVSWYQQTPGQGLQFLFEYFSETQRNKGNFPGRFSGRQFSNSRSEMNVSTLELGDSALYLCASSSTSDSYEQYFGPGTRLTVT.

The chain is built from TRBV4-2 and TRBJ2-3; possible D gene TRBD2, 6 bases. The V gene lost 0 bases and the J gene lost 2 bases, with 12 bases spanning the gap. Germline V gives CDR1 LGHNA, CDR2 YNFKEQ. CDR3 size: 16 residues. The CDR3 DNA reads TGTGCCAGCAGCCAAGAAACGGTAGCGGCCACAGATACGCAGTATTTT. Its translation is CASSQETVAATDTQYF.

This clonotype occurred a few times. The V and J genes are TRBV23-1 and TRBJ2-7, with D hard to call. Being an ORF, TRBV23-1 has a function that is uncertain. V lost 3 bases and J 0 bases, leaving 12 bases between the germline ends. The CDR3 sequence is 15 residues long. CDR3 sequence (DNA): TGCGCCAGCAGTCATTTCGGACGGTACTCCTACGAGCAGTACTTC. It specifies CASSHFGRYSYEQYF.

V usage is TRBV7-2 and J usage is TRBJ2-5, with 8 bases identical to TRBD1. The CDR3 is 14 residues long. Germline CDR1 is SGHTA and CDR2 is FQGNSA. The V segment lost 6 bases and the J segment 5 bases; nucleotides outside the gene matches: 8. The CDR3 protein is CASRRDRGRETQYF. Written as DNA, the CDR3 is TGTGCCAGCAGGAGAGACAGGGGTCGGGAGACCCAGTACTTC.

This chain links TRBV20-1 with TRBJ2-1; D might be TRBD2 (6 bases). The CDR3 consists of 14 residues. V was cut by 6 bases and J by 4 bases, with 16 bases left in between. Germline V lookup: CDR1 DFQATT, CDR2 SNEGSKA (reference sequence). The CDR3 coding sequence is TGCAGTGCACCATCCTGGGCGGGATACAATGAGCAGTTCTTC. Translating gives CSAPSWAGYNEQFF.

The chain is built from TRBV3-1 and TRBJ2-7; D might be TRBD2 (6 bases). The CDR3 is 14 residues long. V was pared by 4 bases and J by 1 base, with 11 bases between. Germline assignment: CDR1 LGHDT and CDR2 YNNKEL (reference sequence). CDR3 sequence (DNA): TGTGCCAGCAGCCGGGTGGCGGGATCCTACGAGCAGTACTTC. Its translation is CASSRVAGSYEQYF.

V and J are TRBV28 and TRBJ2-3; the D is unclear. Per the germline V gene, CDR1 is MDHEN and CDR2 is SYDVKM. Trimming took 7 bases from V and 0 from J, leaving 14 bases between them. The CDR3 loop spans 15 amino acids. The CDR3 DNA reads as TGTGCCAGCACCAAATCCCCACCTAGCACAGATACGCAGTATTTT. It translates to CASTKSPPSTDTQYF.

The chain has TRBV20-1 and TRBJ1-1; 7 bases align to TRBD1. Germline loops: CDR1 DFQATT, CDR2 SNEGSKA (reference sequence). Trimming removed 1 base from V and 1 base from J; junction bases left unmatched: 6. There are 15 residues in the CDR3. CDR3 in amino acids: CSARVTWTGNTEAFF. Written as DNA, the CDR3 is TGCAGTGCTAGAGTTACCTGGACAGGGAACACTGAAGCTTTCTTT.

This chain links TRBV20-1 with TRBJ2-5; 10 positions agree with TRBD2. The CDR3 is made up of 14 amino acids. With V trimmed by 5 bases and J by 5 bases, 8 bases remained unmatched. The V gene's germline CDR1 is DFQATT and CDR2 SNEGSKA (reference sequence). The CDR3 region is CSAFPASGSETQYF. The DNA for the CDR3 is TGCAGTGCTTTTCCGGCTAGCGGGAGTGAGACCCAGTACTTC.

The V and J genes are TRBV19 and TRBJ1-5; no clear D. Per the germline V gene, CDR1 is LNHDA and CDR2 is SQIVND (reference sequence). Trimming removed 8 bases from V and 1 base from J, with 15 bases in between. The CDR3 has 15 amino acids. The CDR3 nucleotides are TGTGCCAGTGGGATAGGAGTGTTGAGCAATCAGCCCCAGCATTTT. This sequence encodes CASGIGVLSNQPQHF.

The chain is built from TRBV7-2 and TRBJ2-5; a possible D gene is TRBD1 (6 bases). Germline assignment: CDR1 SGHTA and CDR2 FQGNSA. Trimming stripped 5 bases from V and 4 bases from J, with 11 bases between. CDR3 length: 13 residues. The CDR3 DNA is TGTGCCAGCAGCGGCGACAGGTTAGAGACCCAGTACTTC. This sequence encodes CASSGDRLETQYF.

In DNA form, the CDR3 reads TGCAGTGCTAGGGGGCTAGCGGCTTACGAGCAGTACTTC. Its translation: CSARGLAAYEQYF. V and J are TRBV20-1 and TRBJ2-7; 7 bases map to TRBD2. The CDR3 loop spans 13 amino acids. Germline V gives CDR1 DFQATT, CDR2 SNEGSKA (reference sequence). V shed 3 bases and J 4 bases; nucleotides not matched to a gene: 6.

V gene TRBV7-9 combines with J gene TRBJ2-3, with 7 bases identical to TRBD1. The CDR3 is 13 residues long. Germline V gene sequence: CDR1 SEHNR, CDR2 FQNEAQ (reference sequence). The V gene end was trimmed by 5 bases and the J gene end by 4 bases; junction bases not matched to a gene: 3. The CDR3: CASSPRGPDTQYF. In DNA form, the CDR3 reads TGTGCCAGCAGCCCGAGGGGGCCAGATACGCAGTATTTT.

CDR3 DNA: TGCGCCAGCAGCTTGACTAGCGGAAGCTCCTACAATGAGCAGTTCTTC. This translates into CASSLTSGSSYNEQFF. V usage is TRBV5-1 and J usage is TRBJ2-1; 8 bases align to TRBD2. The germline V gene encodes CDR1 SGHRS and CDR2 YFSETQ. The CDR3 loop spans 16 amino acids. V was pared by 1 base and J by 0 bases, with 3 bases of the junction left unmatched.

This chain links TRBV19 with TRBJ1-6; D possibly corresponds to TRBD1 (5 bases). Germline V lookup: CDR1 LNHDA, CDR2 SQIVND (reference sequence). The ends were cut back, 0 bases at V and 10 bases at J, with 13 bases in the middle. This CDR3 spans 15 amino acids. The CDR3 reads CASSIDGDGWSPLHF. The CDR3 DNA is TGTGCCAGTAGTATAGACGGGGACGGTTGGTCACCCCTCCACTTT.

V gene TRBV5-8 combines with J gene TRBJ1-2; no definite D call. The germline gives CDR1 SGHTS, CDR2 YDEGEE. The CDR3 has 11 amino acids. Trimming took 4 bases from V and 5 from J, leaving 6 bases between them. This CDR3 reads CASSRGYGYTF. CDR3 DNA sequence: TGTGCCAGCAGCAGAGGTTATGGCTACACCTTC.

V and J are TRBV3-1 and TRBJ2-7; 7 positions agree with TRBD1. The V gene's germline CDR1 is LGHDT and CDR2 YNNKEL (reference sequence). CDR3 length: 15 residues. Trimming cost V 1 base and J 3 bases; bases outside gene matches: 6. CDR3 nucleotides: TGTGCCAGCAGCCAAGGACAGGGAAATAACTACGAGCAGTACTTC. Protein: CASSQGQGNNYEQYF.

The chain uses TRBV2 and TRBJ1-2; 12 bases line up with TRBD1. This CDR3 is built from 15 residues. Germline loops: CDR1 SNHLY, CDR2 FYNNEI. V lost 7 bases and J lost 4; bases outside the gene matches: 7. CDR3 DNA sequence: TGTGCCAGCATCCGGGACAGGGGGCGTAGCTATGGCTACACCTTC. This gives the protein CASIRDRGRSYGYTF.

This clonotype was seen once. The chain has TRBV2 and TRBJ2-1; D possibly matches TRBD1 or TRBD2 (5 bases each). Trimming cost V 7 bases and J 4 bases, with 23 bases left between them. The CDR3 runs to 17 residues. Per germline, CDR1 SNHLY and CDR2 FYNNEI. The CDR3 sequence is CASKHRGLQDGYNEQFF. The CDR3 nucleotides read TGTGCCAGCAAACACCGGGGCCTACAAGATGGATACAATGAGCAGTTCTTC.